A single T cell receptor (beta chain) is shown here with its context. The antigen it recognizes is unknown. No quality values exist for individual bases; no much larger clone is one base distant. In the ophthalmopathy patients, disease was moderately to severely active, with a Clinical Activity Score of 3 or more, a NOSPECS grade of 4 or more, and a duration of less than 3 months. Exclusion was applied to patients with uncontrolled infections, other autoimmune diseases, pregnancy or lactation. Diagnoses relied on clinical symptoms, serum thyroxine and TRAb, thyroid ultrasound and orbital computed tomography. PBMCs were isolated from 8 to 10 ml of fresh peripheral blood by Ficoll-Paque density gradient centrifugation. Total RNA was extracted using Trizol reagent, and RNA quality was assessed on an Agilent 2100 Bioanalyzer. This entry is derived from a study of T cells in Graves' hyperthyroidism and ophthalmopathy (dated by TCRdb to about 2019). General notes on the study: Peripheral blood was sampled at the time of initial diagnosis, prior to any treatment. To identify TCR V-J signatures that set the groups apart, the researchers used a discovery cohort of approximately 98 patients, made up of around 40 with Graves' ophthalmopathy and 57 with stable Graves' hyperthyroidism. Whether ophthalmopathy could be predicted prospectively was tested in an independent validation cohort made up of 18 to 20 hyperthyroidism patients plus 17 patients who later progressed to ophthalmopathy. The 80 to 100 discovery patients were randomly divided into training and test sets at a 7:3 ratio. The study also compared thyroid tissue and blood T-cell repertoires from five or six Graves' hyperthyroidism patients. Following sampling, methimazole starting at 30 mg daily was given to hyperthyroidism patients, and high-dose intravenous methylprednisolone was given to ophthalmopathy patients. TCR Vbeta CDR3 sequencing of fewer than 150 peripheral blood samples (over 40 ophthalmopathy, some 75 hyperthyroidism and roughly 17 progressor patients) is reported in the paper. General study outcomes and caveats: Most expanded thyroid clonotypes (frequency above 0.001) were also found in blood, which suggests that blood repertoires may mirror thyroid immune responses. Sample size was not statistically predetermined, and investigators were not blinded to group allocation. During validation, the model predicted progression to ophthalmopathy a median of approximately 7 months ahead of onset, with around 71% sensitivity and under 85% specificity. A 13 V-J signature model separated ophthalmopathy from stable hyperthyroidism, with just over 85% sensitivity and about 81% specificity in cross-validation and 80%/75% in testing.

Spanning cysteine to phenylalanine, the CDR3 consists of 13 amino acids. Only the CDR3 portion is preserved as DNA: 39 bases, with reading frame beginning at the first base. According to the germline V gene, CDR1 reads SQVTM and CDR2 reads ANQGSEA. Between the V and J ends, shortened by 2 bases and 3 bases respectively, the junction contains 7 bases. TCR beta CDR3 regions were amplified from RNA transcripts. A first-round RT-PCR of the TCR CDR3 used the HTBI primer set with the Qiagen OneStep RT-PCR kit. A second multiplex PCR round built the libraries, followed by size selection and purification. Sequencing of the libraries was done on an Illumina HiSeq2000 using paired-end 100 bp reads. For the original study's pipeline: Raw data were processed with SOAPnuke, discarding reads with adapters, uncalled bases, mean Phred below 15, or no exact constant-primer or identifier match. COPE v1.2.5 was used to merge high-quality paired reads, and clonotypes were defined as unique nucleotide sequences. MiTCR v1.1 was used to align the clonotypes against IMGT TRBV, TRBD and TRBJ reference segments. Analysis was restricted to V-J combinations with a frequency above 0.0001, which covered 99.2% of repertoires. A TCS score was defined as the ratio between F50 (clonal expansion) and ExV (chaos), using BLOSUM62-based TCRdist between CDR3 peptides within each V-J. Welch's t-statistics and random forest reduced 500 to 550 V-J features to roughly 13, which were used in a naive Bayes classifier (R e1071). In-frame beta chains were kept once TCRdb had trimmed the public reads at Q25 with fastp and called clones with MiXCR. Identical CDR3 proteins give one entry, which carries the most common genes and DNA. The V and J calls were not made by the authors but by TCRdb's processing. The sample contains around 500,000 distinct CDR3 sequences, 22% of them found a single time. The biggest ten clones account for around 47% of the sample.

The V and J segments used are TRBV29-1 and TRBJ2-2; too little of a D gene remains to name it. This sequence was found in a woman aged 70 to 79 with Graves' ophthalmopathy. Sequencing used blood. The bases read TGCAGCGTTGAAAGTAGCCACACCGGGGAGCTGTTTTTT. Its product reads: CSVESSHTGELFF.